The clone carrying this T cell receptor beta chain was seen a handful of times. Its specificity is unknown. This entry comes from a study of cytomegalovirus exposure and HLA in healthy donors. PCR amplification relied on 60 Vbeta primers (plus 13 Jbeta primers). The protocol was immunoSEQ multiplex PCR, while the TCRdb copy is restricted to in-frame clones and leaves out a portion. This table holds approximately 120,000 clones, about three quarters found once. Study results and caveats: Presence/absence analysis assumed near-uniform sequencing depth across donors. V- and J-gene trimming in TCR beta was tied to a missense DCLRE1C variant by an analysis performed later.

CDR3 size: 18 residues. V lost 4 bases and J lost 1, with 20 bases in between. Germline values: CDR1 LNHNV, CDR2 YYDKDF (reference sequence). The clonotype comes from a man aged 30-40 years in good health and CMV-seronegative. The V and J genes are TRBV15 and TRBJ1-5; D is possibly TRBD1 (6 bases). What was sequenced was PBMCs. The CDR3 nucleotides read TGTGCCACCAGCAATCTGTATAGGGGGTTTACGAGCAATCAGCCCCAGCATTTT. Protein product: CATSNLYRGFTSNQPQHF.